This TCR beta chain comes out of a study of blood T cell repertoires in COVID-19. For the study at large: Spain, Italy and the United States supplied samples that represented acute and convalescent COVID-19.

Per the original methods: How many nucleated cells were present was estimated from reference gene primer amplification. TCRdb's copy holds only in-frame clones and misses some; the assay was immunoSEQ multiplex PCR. The D gene and trimming were derived from the DNA, and the V and J assignments and clone size from that table. The sample has about 390,000 clones; around 87% are singletons. The CDR3 length is 14 residues. The V end was cut by 5 bases, the J end by 2 bases, with 10 bases between. Germline assignment: CDR1 MDHEN and CDR2 SYDVKM. Recovered participants had two consecutive negative NP/OP PCR tests, healthcare professional clearance, or symptom resolution.

The source material was PBMCs or T cells enriched from blood (not recorded which). This clonotype was obtained from a woman aged 45-59 years who had recovered from COVID-19. V is TRBV28 and J is TRBJ2-1; a weak D match, TRBD2 (6 bases). The CDR3 reads CASSRGFPYNEQFF. The DNA for the CDR3 is TGTGCCAGCAGTCGGGGGTTTCCCTACAATGAGCAGTTCTTC.